This passage covers 5 T cell receptor beta chains from one sample sequenced in a study of blood T cell repertoires in COVID-19 (dated by TCRdb to about 2020). The library was prepared using the immunoSEQ multiplex PCR assay. TCRdb limited this immuneACCESS table to in-frame rearrangements with V and J called. A share of clones is missing; checked studies link under half to unresolved V genes, and the rest is unexplained. For this sample the table gives 100,000 to 150,000 clones, of which 75% to 90% were detected only once. Of the sample, approximately 4.3% is held by the ten largest clones. Source material: peripheral blood. All receptors come from a man aged 60-69 years with COVID-19, enrolled during active disease.

The V and J genes are TRBV30 and TRBJ1-2; D not resolved. The CDR3 has 10 residues. V gave up 3 bases and J gave up 11 bases, with 10 bases separating them. From germline, CDR1 is GTSNPN and CDR2 SVGIG (reference sequence). CDR3 nucleotides: TGTGCCTGGAGAGTAGTAGCTTACACCTTC. Translation: CAWRVVAYTF.

The chain couples TRBV11-3 to TRBJ2-1; 9 bases agree with TRBD2. From germline, CDR1 is SGHNT and CDR2 YENEEA. Trimming removed 5 bases from V and 6 bases from J; junction bases left unmatched: 11. The CDR3 spans 16 residues. The CDR3, as DNA: TGTGCCAGCAGCCTAGGTGGAAGCGGGGGGCGCAATGAGCAGTTCTTC. Translation gives CASSLGGSGGRNEQFF.

The rearrangement uses TRBV18 and TRBJ2-3, with 8 bases matching TRBD1. V was clipped by 4 bases and J by 3 bases; unmatched bases: 6. The germline V gene has CDR1 KGHSH and CDR2 LQKENI. The CDR3 is made up of 15 amino acids. CDR3 DNA sequence: TGTGCCAGCTCACTGGACCAGGGGGCGACAGATACGCAGTATTTT. It yields the protein CASSLDQGATDTQYF.

The chain couples TRBV25-1 to TRBJ1-1, with a possible D match to TRBD1 (6 bases). The CDR3 is 13 residues long. Germline V CDR1 and CDR2: MGHDK, SYGVNS. The germline V and J ends were trimmed by 3 bases and 10 bases, with 15 bases remaining between them. This chain's CDR3 is CASSDRYRERAFF. The CDR3 bases are TGTGCCAGCAGTGACCGATACAGGGAGAGAGCTTTCTTT. The full variable domain, rest sourced from reference TRBV25-1 and TRBJ1-1, is EADIYQTPRYLVIGTGKKITLECSQTMGHDKMYWYQQDPGMELHLIHYSYGVNSTEKGDLSSESTVSRIRTEHFPLTLESARPSHTSQYLCASSDRYRERAFFGQGTRLTVV.

The chain joins TRBV5-4 to TRBJ2-3, with 7 nucleotides matching TRBD2. The junction had 9 bases not matched to a gene; V was cut back by 4 bases and J by 4 bases. The CDR3 is 15 amino acids. Germline V gene lookup returns CDR1 SGHNT and CDR2 YYREEE (reference sequence). Written as DNA, the CDR3 is TGTGCCAGCAGCCGGGACTATAGTGGAGCAGATACGCAGTATTTT. Its translation: CASSRDYSGADTQYF.